This T cell receptor beta chain was sequenced during a study of CXCR3 chemokines and chemotherapy response in bladder cancer. Trimming removed 4 bases from V and 3 bases from J, with 13 bases in between. The CDR3 has 13 amino acids. Germline loops: CDR1 DFQATT, CDR2 SNEGSKA (reference sequence). TCRdb called the PCR reads again in MiXCR, with one record for every CDR3 protein. The repertoire holds approximately 13,000 distinct CDR3 sequences, with around 11% as singletons. The chain combines TRBV20-1 with TRBJ2-7; the D gene is possibly TRBD2 (5 bases). This clonotype originated in a human donor with bladder cancer that did not respond to neoadjuvant chemotherapy. This specimen was acquired from a patient whose treatment included neoadjuvant chemotherapy. As DNA, the CDR3 is TGCAGTGCTACCTCCGGGATCCTCTACGAGCAGTACTTC. The encoded protein is CSATSGILYEQYF.